The clone carrying this TCR beta chain was seen a handful of times. Its target is not known. Some clones are missing from TCRdb's copy, which holds only in-frame ones; the method was immunoSEQ multiplex PCR. The sample lists approximately 25,000 clones; around four fifths were seen once. ViraFEST assay sequencing came after antigen-specific CD4+ T cells were expanded with viral peptide pools. Researchers isolated CD4+ T cells once approximately eleven days of culture had elapsed. Each participant received a vaccine that was either BNT162b2 or mRNA-1273, given as two doses. CDR1 WNHNN and CDR2 SYGVQD come from the germline V gene (reference sequence). V was shortened by 9 bases and J by 2 bases, with 12 bases between the two germline ends. CDR3 length: 13 residues. The sample is drawn from a study of vaccination effects on CD4 cells after COVID-19.

The sample here was CD4+ T cells from PBMCs cultured with HCoV-NL63 spike peptides, taken after COVID-19 vaccination. This TCR came from a human donor who received a COVID-19 vaccine. Some clones in this sample may be carry-over from other donors' samples. J is TRBJ2-3 and V is TRBV10-1; maybe TRBD1 (5 bases). CDR3 residues: CARRSGITDTQYF. CDR3 in DNA: TGCGCCAGGAGGTCAGGGATCACAGATACGCAGTATTTT.